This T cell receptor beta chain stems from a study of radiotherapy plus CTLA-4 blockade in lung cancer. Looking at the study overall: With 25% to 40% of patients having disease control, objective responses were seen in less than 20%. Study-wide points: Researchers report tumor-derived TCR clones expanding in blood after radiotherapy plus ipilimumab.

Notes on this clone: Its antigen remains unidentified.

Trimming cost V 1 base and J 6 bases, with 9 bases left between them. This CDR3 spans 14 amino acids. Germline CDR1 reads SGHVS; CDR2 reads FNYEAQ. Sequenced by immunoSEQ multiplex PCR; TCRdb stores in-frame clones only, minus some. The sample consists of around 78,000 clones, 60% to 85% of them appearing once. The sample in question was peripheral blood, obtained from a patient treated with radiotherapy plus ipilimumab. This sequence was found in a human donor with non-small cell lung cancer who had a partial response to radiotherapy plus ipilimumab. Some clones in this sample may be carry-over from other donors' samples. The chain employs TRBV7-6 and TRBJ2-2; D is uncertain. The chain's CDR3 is CASSLVTVAGELFF. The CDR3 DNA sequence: TGTGCCAGCAGCTTAGTCACAGTTGCCGGGGAGCTGTTTTTT.